This note documents a single TCR beta chain sequence. This receptor's antigen is unknown. Base qualities were left out, and no much larger clone turns up one base away. Per the germline V gene, MNHEY is the CDR1 and SVGAGI is the CDR2. V and J are trimmed by 4 bases and 3 bases, and the gene matches miss 7 bases of the junction. The CDR3, from cysteine to phenylalanine, totals 15 residues. Only the CDR3 DNA is retained, 45 bases long and in frame from the first base. For repertoire sequencing, TCR beta CDR3 regions were amplified from RNA transcripts. HTBI primers and the Qiagen OneStep RT-PCR kit were used in a first-round RT-PCR, which was followed by a second-round multiplex PCR, size selection and purification. Libraries were sequenced on an Illumina HiSeq2000 using paired-end 100 bp reads. Under the source paper's analysis protocol: SOAPnuke was used for read processing, and reads with adapters, uncalled bases, a mean Phred below 15, or no exact constant-primer or identifier match were discarded. COPE v1.2.5 was used to merge high-quality paired reads. Each unique nucleotide sequence was defined as a clonotype, and clonotypes were aligned to IMGT TRB V, D and J references with MiTCR v1.1. The analysis was limited to V-J combinations with a frequency above 0.0001, which together covered about 99% of repertoires. For each V-J combination, a TCR clonal expansion and chaos score was defined as F50 clonal expansion divided by the chaos observed in the TCRdist matrix. Welch's t-statistics and random forest were used to reduce features to about a dozen V-J combinations, which were fed into a naive Bayes classifier. The Morisita-Horn index was used to measure how similar the thyroid and blood repertoires were. TCRdb cleaned the public reads at Q25 with fastp, built clones with MiXCR and kept in-frame beta chains. CDR3 protein duplicates are merged, each entry listing the most common genes and DNA. Clone size and V and J calls follow TCRdb, not the original study. This sample has roughly 500,000 distinct CDR3 sequences in its table, and 14% of those were observed once. In total, the top ten clones hold around 9.8% of the sample.

Ophthalmopathy patients had moderately to severely active disease, Clinical Activity Score of at least 3, NOSPECS grade of at least 4, and disease duration under 3 months. Anyone with other autoimmune diseases, uncontrolled infections, pregnancy or lactation was excluded from the study. Clinical symptoms, serum thyroxine, TRAb, thyroid ultrasound and orbital computed tomography formed the basis of the diagnosis. PBMCs were isolated from 8 to 10 ml of fresh peripheral blood by Ficoll-Paque density gradient centrifugation. Total RNA was extracted with Trizol reagent and quality-checked on an Agilent 2100 Bioanalyzer. These data originate in a study of Graves' ophthalmopathy and Graves' hyperthyroidism (dated 2018 in TCRdb). Concerning the study at large: Peripheral blood samples were taken at the time of initial diagnosis, before any treatment was given. To tell Graves' ophthalmopathy apart from Graves' hyperthyroidism, and to predict which patients would progress to ophthalmopathy, the study relied on TCR beta repertoire signatures. In total, 135 blood samples were TCR-sequenced: 43 ophthalmopathy, 80 or so hyperthyroidism and some 17 hyperthyroidism-to-ophthalmopathy patients. To explore V-J signatures that separate ophthalmopathy from hyperthyroidism, a discovery set of around 97 patients was enrolled, consisting of approximately 44 with ophthalmopathy and around 57 with stable hyperthyroidism. The independent validation cohort included 18 to 20 hyperthyroidism patients plus 17 patients who later progressed from hyperthyroidism to ophthalmopathy. In a handful of hyperthyroidism patients, the T-cell repertoire of thyroid tissue was compared with the T-cell repertoire of blood. Once sampling was done, hyperthyroidism patients were given methimazole at a starting dose of 30 mg daily, while ophthalmopathy patients were given high-dose intravenous methylprednisolone. The 90 or so discovery patients were randomly split 7:3 into training and test sets.

Study-level results and caveats: Among expanded thyroid clonotypes with frequency above 0.001, most also showed up in blood, which suggests that blood repertoires may reflect the thyroid immune response. In validation, the model predicted ophthalmopathy progression with about 70% sensitivity and less than 80% specificity; some 13 predicted patients were CT-confirmed with GO in a median of approximately 6.5 months. In cross-validation, the 13-signature model distinguished ophthalmopathy from stable hyperthyroidism with 87.88% sensitivity and approximately 81% specificity, while in the test set the corresponding values were about 80% and 75%. Sample size was not predetermined statistically, and investigators were not blinded to group allocation.

The TCR originated in a woman aged 30 to 39 with Graves' ophthalmopathy. Donor details come from another sample of the same person, matched by shared clones. Sequenced input: blood. The V and J segments used are TRBV6-5 and TRBJ2-7, with 9 bases aligning to TRBD2. The sequenced DNA is TGTGCCAGCAGTTCTACGAGACTAGCGGACTACGAGCAGTACTTC. This translates into CASSSTRLADYEQYF.